This T cell receptor (beta chain) derives from a study of cytomegalovirus exposure and HLA in healthy donors. Assay: immunoSEQ multiplex PCR; the TCRdb copy retains only in-frame clones and omits some. The sample has approximately 120,000 clones, roughly 90% seen once. Trimming at V came to 4 bases and at J to 8 bases, leaving 14 bases not matched to a gene. The CDR3 loop spans 15 amino acids. Germline V gene lookup returns CDR1 SGHDT and CDR2 YYEEEE. The chain carries TRBV5-6 and TRBJ1-2, with TRBD1 matching over 7 bases. The specimen was PBMCs. The TCR comes from a woman younger than 30 in good health and CMV-seronegative. The CDR3 sequence is CASSRTTGVRYGYTF. CDR3 nucleotide sequence: TGTGCCAGCAGCCGGACTACAGGGGTAAGGTACGGCTACACCTTC.